This TCR beta chain came from a study of blood T cells in healthy people across ages. Study findings and constraints: Roughly linear age-related decline in beta diversity appeared, significant by age around 38.

Details on this clonotype: Its antigen is not identified.

Germline CDR1 reads LGHDT; CDR2 reads YNNKEL (reference sequence). The V end lost 2 bases, the J end lost 4 bases, and 15 bases lay between the germline ends. This CDR3 contains 15 residues. A J-beta primer mix and a sample-barcoded 5' primer were used in a second PCR of about 7 to 12 cycles. MiXCR was run by TCRdb on the 5' RACE reads, yielding one entry per CDR3 protein. In the table there are about 570,000 distinct CDR3 sequences, 25% to 30% of which are singletons. Total RNA extraction produced at least 5 micrograms (per sample) for the study. The sequenced sample consisted of blood. The chain combines TRBV3-1 with TRBJ2-7, with D possibly TRBD1 on 5 matching bases. This TCR derives from a woman in her 70s in good health. CDR3 sequence reads: CASSQSEGARYEQYF. The CDR3 bases are TGTGCCAGCAGCCAAAGTGAAGGGGCCCGATACGAGCAGTACTTC.